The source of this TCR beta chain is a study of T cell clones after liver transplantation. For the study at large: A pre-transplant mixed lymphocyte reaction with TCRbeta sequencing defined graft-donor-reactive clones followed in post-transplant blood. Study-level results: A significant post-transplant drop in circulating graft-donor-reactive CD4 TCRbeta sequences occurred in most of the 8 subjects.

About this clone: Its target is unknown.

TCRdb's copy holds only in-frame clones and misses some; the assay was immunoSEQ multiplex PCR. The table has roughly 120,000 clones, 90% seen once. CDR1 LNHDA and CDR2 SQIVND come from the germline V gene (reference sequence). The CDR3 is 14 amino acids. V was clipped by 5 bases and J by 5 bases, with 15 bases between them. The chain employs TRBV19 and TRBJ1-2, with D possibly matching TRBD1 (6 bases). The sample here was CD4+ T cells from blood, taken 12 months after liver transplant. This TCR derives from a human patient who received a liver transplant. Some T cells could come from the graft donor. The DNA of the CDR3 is TGTGCCAGTAGTTTAACCGGGACATTTTATGGCTACACCTTC. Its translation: CASSLTGTFYGYTF.